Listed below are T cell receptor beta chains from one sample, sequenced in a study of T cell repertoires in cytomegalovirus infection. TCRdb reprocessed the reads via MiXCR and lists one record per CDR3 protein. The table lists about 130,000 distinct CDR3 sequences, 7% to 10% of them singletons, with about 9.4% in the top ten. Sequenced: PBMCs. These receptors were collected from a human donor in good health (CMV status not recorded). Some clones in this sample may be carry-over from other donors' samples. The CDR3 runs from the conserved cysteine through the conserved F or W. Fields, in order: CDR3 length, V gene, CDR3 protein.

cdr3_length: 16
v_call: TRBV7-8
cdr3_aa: CASSSDTGLGDNEQFF

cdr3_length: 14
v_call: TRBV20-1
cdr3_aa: CSAVGGGGSYEQYF

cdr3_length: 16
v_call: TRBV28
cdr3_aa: CASSLIVGRGGNTIYF

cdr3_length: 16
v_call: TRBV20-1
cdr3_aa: CSAPPGILTRQETQYF

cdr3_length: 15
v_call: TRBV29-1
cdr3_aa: CSVRWGWRTTGEQFF

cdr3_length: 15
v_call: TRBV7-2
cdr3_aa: CASSLPFAGVNEQYF

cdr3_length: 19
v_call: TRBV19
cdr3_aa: CASSILLDSGRSTNEKLFF

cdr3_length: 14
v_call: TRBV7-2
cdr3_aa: CASSFAGGPDTQYF

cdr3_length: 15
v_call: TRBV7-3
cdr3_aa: CASSLTGSSYNEQFF

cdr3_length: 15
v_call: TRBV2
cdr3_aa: CARREGASYNSPLHF

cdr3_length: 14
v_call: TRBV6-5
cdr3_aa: CASSETASTDTQYF

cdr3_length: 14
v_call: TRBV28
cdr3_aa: CASSPGTFSYEQYF

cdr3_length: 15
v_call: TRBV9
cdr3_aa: CASSARSGGAETQYF

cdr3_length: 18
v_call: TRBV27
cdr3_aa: CASSPPRRTGAIQETQYF

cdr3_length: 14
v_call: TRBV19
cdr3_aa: CATQGRQVDQPQHF

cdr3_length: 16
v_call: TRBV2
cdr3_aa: CASSTTGGYSNQPQHF

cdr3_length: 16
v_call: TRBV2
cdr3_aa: CASSDVTGPTNEKLFF

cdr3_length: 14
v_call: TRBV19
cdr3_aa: CASSISKNTGELFF

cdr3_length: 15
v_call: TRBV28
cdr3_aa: CASTTSIRSNQPQHF

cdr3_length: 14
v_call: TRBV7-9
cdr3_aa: CASSFSGVNTEAFF

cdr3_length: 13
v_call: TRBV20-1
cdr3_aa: CSARERVSETQYF

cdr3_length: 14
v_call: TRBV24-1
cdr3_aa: CATSDPGTDQPQHF

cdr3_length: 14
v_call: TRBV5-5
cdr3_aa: CASSRGGGVDGYTF

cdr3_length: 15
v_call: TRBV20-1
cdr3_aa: CSARDYRGSNQPQHF

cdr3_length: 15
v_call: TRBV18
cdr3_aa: CASSLRDIGNQPQHF

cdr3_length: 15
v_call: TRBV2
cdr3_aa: CASSESHSLNQPQHF

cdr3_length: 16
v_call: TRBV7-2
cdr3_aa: CASSQDQTNSGNTIYF

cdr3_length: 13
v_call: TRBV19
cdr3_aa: CASSRGHEQEAFF

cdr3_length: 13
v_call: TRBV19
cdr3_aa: CASTRQGDTEAFF

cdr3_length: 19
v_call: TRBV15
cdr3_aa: CATSRDLSGISPNTGELFF

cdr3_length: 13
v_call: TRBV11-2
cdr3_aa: CASSLDPRETQYF

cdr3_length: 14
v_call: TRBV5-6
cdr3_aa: CASSLWGALTEAFF

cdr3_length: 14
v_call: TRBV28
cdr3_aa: CASSWTGTPYEQYF